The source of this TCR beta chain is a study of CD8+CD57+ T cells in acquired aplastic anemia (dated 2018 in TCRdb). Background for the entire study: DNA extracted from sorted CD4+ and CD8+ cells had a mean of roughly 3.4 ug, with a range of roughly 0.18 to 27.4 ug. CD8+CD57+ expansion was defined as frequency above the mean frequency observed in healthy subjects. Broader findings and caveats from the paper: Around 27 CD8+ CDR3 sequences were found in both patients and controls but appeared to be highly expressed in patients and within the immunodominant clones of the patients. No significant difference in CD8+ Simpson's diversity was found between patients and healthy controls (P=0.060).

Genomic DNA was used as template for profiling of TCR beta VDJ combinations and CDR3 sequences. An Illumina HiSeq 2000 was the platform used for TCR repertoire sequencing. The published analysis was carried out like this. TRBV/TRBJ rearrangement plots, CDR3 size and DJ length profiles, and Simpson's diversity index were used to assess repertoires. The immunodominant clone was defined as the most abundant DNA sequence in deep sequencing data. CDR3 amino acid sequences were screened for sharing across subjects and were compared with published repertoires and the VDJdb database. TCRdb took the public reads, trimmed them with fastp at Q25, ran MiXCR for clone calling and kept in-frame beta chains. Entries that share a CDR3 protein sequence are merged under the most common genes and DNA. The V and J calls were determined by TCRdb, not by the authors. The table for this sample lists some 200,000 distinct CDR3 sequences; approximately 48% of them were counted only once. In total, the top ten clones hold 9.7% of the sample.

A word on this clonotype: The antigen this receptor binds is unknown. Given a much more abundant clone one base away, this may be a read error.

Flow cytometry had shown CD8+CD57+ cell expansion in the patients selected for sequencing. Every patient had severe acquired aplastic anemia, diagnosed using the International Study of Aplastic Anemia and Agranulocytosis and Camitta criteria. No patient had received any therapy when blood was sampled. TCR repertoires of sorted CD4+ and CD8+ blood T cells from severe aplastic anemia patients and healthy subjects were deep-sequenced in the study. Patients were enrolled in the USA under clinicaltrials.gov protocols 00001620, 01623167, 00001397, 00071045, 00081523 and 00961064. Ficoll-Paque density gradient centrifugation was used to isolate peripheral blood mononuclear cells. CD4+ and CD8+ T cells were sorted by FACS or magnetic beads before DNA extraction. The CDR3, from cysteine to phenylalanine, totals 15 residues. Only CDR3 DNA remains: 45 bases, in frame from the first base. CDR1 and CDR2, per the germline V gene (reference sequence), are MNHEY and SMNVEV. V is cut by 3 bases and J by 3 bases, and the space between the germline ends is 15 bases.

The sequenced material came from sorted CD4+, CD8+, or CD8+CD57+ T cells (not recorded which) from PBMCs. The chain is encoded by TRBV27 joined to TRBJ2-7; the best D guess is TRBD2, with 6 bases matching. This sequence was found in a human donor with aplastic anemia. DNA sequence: TGTGCCAGCAGTTTTTCCGGGAGTAGCCTCTACGAGCAGTACTTC. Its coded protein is CASSFSGSSLYEQYF.